The clone carrying this TCR beta chain was observed a single time. The junction departs from the called germline gene at one end, perhaps through a read error. Libraries were prepared by immunoSEQ multiplex PCR; TCRdb keeps only in-frame clonotypes and omits some of them. This repertoire shows roughly 100,000 clones, approximately 90% found once; its top ten account for 0.45% to 0.5%. The CDR3 length is 11 residues. The germline V gene has CDR1 SGHNT and CDR2 YENEEA. The entry originates in a study of OX40 agonist ivuxolimab in advanced cancers. Source: CD4+ or CD8+ T cells sorted from blood, taken in a trial of the OX40 agonist ivuxolimab. This TCR derives from an adult with an advanced solid tumor such as melanoma, head and neck, liver or kidney cancer. The J gene is TRBJ2-7, the V gene TRBV11-3; no firm D call. The CDR3 loop reads CASSLDRARAF. The DNA of the CDR3 is TGTGCCAGCAGCTTAGATAGGGCCAGAGCCTTC.